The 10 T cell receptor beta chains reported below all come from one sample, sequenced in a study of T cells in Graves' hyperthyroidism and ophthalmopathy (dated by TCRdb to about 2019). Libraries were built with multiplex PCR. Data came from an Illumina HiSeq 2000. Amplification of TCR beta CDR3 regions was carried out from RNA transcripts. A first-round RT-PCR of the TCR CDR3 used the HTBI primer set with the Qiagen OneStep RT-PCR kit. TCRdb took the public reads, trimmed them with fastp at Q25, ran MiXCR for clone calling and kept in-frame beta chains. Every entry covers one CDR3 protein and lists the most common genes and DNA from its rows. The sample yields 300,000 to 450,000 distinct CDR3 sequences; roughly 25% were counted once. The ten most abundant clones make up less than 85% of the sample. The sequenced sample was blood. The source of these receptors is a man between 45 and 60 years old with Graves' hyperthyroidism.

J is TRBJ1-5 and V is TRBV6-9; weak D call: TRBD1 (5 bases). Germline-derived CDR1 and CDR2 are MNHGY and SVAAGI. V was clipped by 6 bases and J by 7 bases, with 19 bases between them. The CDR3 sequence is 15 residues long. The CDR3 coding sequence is TGTGCCAGCAGCGCGATTACAGGAAGTGGGCAGCCCCAGCATTTT. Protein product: CASSAITGSGQPQHF.

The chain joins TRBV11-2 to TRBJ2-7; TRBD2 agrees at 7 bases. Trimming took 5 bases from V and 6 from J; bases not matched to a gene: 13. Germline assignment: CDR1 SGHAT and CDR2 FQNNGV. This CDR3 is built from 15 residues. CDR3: CASSLALRTSPEQYF. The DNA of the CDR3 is TGTGCCAGCAGCCTCGCTCTTCGGACTAGTCCCGAGCAGTACTTC.

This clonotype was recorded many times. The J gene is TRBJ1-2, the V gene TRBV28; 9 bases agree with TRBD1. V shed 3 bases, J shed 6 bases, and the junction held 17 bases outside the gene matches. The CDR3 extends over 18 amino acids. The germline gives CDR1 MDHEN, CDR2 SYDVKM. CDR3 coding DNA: TGTGCCAGCAGTTTTTCGGGCCTTCTCGGGACAGGGAACCATGGCTACACCTTC. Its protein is CASSFSGLLGTGNHGYTF.

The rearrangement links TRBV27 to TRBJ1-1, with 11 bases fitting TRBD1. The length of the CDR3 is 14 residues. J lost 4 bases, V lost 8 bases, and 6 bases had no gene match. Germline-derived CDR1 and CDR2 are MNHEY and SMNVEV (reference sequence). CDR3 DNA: TGTGCCAGCTTAGGACAGGGGGCTATCACTGAAGCTTTCTTT. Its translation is CASLGQGAITEAFF.

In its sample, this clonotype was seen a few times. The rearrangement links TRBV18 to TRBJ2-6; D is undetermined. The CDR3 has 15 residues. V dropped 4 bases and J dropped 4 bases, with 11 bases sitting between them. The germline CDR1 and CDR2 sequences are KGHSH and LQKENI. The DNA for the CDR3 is TGTGCCAGCTCACATGATTCCTCCGGGGCCAACGTCCTGACTTTC. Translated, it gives CASSHDSSGANVLTF.

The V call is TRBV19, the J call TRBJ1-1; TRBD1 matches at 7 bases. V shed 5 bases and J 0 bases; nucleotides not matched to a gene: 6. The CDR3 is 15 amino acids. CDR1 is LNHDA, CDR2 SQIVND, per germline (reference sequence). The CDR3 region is CASSERTGLNTEAFF. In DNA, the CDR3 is TGTGCCAGTAGTGAAAGGACAGGCTTGAACACTGAAGCTTTCTTT.

CDR3 bases: TGTGCCACCAGTGACCCGGACAACGCAGATACGCAGTATTTT. Encoded protein: CATSDPDNADTQYF. The chain has TRBV24-1 and TRBJ2-3, with D perhaps matching TRBD1 (5 bases). V gave up 4 bases and J gave up 4 bases, with 11 bases separating them. The CDR3 totals 14 residues. Germline V gene lookup returns CDR1 KGHDR and CDR2 SFDVKD.

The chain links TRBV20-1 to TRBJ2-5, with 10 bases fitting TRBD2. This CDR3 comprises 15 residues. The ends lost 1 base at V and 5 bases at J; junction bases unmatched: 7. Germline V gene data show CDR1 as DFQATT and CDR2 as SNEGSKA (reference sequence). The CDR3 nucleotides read TGCAGTGCTAGAGGTCTAGCGGGAGTACAGGAGACCCAGTACTTC. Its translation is CSARGLAGVQETQYF.

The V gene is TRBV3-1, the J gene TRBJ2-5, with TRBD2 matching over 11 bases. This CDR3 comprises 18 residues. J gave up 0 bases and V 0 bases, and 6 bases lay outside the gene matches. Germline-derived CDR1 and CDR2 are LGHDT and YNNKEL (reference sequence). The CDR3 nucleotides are TGTGCCAGCAGCCAAGAGGGGACTAGCGGTACTTACCAAGAGACCCAGTACTTC. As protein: CASSQEGTSGTYQETQYF.

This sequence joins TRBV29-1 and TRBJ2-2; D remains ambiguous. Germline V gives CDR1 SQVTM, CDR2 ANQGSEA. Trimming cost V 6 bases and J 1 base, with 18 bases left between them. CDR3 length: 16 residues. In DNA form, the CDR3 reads TGCAGCGTCCGAGGTTTGGGCAGACAGAACACCGGGGAGCTGTTTTTT. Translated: CSVRGLGRQNTGELFF.